One sample yielded the 12 T cell receptor beta chains listed below, sequenced in a study of regulatory T cells in long-lasting Graves disease. The time point here: persistent/refractory GD, antithyroid drugs over 5 years with positive TRAb. Following extraction of RNA from PBMCs, that RNA was used to make the TCR library. Sequencing libraries for TCR beta were prepared with iRepertoire HTBI primers and Arm-PCR of CDR3 regions. TCRdb passed the multiplex PCR reads through MiXCR, listing each CDR3 protein once. The sample contains 400,000 to 450,000 distinct CDR3 sequences, 20% to 25% of which appear only once. This specimen was peripheral blood mononuclear cells (PBMCs), taken when the disease was refractory, from a patient treated with antithyroid drugs. The receptors shown here come from a female donor with Graves disease.

The chain is built from TRBV29-1 and TRBJ2-7; D is ambiguous. The germline V gene has CDR1 SQVTM and CDR2 ANQGSEA. V gave up 6 bases and J gave up 3 bases, with 9 bases separating them. The CDR3 consists of 11 residues. Here the CDR3 DNA reads TGCAGCGTCGTGGACGGCTACGAGCAGTACTTC. It specifies CSVVDGYEQYF.

In this sample, this clonotype turned up many times. The V and J genes are TRBV28 and TRBJ1-2, with TRBD1 matching over 8 bases. CDR3 length equals 15 residues. Germline V CDR1 and CDR2: MDHEN, SYDVKM. V lost 10 bases and J lost 6; bases outside the gene matches: 16. The CDR3 DNA reads as TGTGCCATACCAGGGACGACAGGGGCACCCGATGGCTACACCTTC. This gives the protein CAIPGTTGAPDGYTF.

This clonotype was picked up a small number of times. The genes are TRBV6-2 or TRBV6-3 and TRBJ1-5; 8 bases fit TRBD1. This CDR3 region has 17 residues. Trimming removed 5 bases from V and 9 bases from J; junction bases left unmatched: 18. CDR1 and CDR2 (germline): MNHEY, SVGEGT. CDR3 residues: CASSPIPGTGRPRPQHF. The DNA of the CDR3 is TGTGCCAGCAGTCCCATCCCCGGGACAGGCCGTCCGAGGCCCCAGCATTTT.

Comments on this clonotype: This sequence may be a read error, since a much larger clone differs from it by one base. The J gene is TRBJ2-4, the V gene TRBV2; D is ambiguous. CDR3 length: 11 residues. Germline V gene sequence: CDR1 SNHLY, CDR2 FYNNEI. In nucleotides, the CDR3 is TGTACCAGCAAGGCGACAACTTTTCAGTACTTC. Its protein product is CTSKATTFQYF.

This clonotype was seen only a few times. This sequence may be a read error, since a much larger clone differs from it by one base. The V call is TRBV5-1, the J call TRBJ2-6; D remains ambiguous. Trimming pared 1 base from V and 0 bases from J, leaving 8 bases between. From germline, CDR1 is SGHRS and CDR2 YFSETQ. The CDR3 is made up of 16 amino acids. CDR3 residues: CASSLLPSSGANVLTF. The CDR3 DNA reads TGCGCCAGCAGCTTGCTGCCAAGCTCTGGGGCCAACGTCCTGACTTTC.

The chain links TRBV10-3 to TRBJ2-7; D not certain. Germline V gene sequence: CDR1 ENHRY, CDR2 SYGVKD. The CDR3 is made up of 14 amino acids. Trimming stripped 4 bases from V and 4 bases from J, with 14 bases between. CDR3 DNA sequence: TGTGCCATCAGTGTTGGAACTACCCCTTACGAGCAGTACTTC. Its protein is CAISVGTTPYEQYF.

This chain uses TRBV7-9 with TRBJ2-7; D gene unclear. Trimming left V 0 bases short and J 2 bases short, with 8 bases between. This CDR3 region has 14 residues. Germline V gives CDR1 SEHNR, CDR2 FQNEAQ (reference sequence). As DNA, the CDR3 is TGTGCCAGCAGCTTAGCGGTAGCCGCCTACGAGCAGTACTTC. It yields the protein CASSLAVAAYEQYF.

V gene TRBV29-1 combines with J gene TRBJ2-2; D may be TRBD2 (5 bases). V was trimmed by 3 bases and J by 3 bases, leaving 17 bases between them. This CDR3 contains 16 residues. Germline assignment: CDR1 SQVTM and CDR2 ANQGSEA. Written as DNA, the CDR3 is TGCAGCGTTGAGAGAGGTGGAGGAACGGACACCGGGGAGCTGTTTTTT. It translates to CSVERGGGTDTGELFF.

This clonotype was observed at least ten times. The chain joins TRBV28 to TRBJ1-2; D gene uncertain. Per germline, CDR1 MDHEN and CDR2 SYDVKM. The CDR3 extends over 14 amino acids. V was cut by 2 bases and J by 0 bases, with 7 bases left in between. The CDR3 DNA reads as TGTGCCAGCAGTTTACGCATATCTAACTATGGCTACACCTTC. This codes for CASSLRISNYGYTF.

This clonotype has only a few counts. The chain recombines TRBV20-1 with TRBJ2-7, with TRBD2 matching over 13 bases. Germline assignment: CDR1 DFQATT and CDR2 SNEGSKA (reference sequence). The ends lost 3 bases at V and 4 bases at J; junction bases unmatched: 6. This CDR3 is built from 15 residues. Here the CDR3 DNA reads TGCAGTGCTAGGAAACTAGCGGGAGGGAGGTACGAGCAGTACTTC. Translated, it gives CSARKLAGGRYEQYF.

This clonotype showed up just a few times. V usage is TRBV20-1 and J usage is TRBJ2-7; the D is unclear. V was shortened by 3 bases and J by 7 bases, with 10 bases between the two germline ends. This CDR3 contains 11 residues. Germline V CDR1 and CDR2: DFQATT, SNEGSKA (reference sequence). The CDR3 is CSASRGEEQYF. CDR3 DNA: TGCAGTGCTAGCCGTGGGGAAGAGCAGTACTTC.

In this sample, this clonotype turned up a few times. The V call is TRBV29-1, the J call TRBJ2-5, with D possibly TRBD1 on 6 matching bases. Germline lookup yields CDR1 SQVTM and CDR2 ANQGSEA. Trimming cost V 3 bases and J 5 bases, with 10 bases left between them. The length of the CDR3 is 12 residues. The CDR3 nucleotides are TGCAGCGTTGATGGGGGCGCGGAGACCCAGTACTTC. Encoded protein: CSVDGGAETQYF.